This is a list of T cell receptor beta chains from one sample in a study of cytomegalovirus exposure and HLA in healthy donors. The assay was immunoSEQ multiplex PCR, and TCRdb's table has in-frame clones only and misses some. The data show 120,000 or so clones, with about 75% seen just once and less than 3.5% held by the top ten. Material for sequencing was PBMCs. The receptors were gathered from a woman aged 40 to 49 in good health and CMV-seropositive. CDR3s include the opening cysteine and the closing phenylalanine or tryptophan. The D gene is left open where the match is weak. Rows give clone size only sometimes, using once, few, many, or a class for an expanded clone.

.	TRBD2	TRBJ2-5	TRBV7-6	CASSLGPEGGGQETQYF	TGTGCCAGCAGCTTAGGCCCGGAGGGCGGGGGCCAAGAGACCCAGTACTTC
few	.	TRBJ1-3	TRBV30	CASRGPGNTIYF	TGTGCCTCCAGGGGACCTGGAAACACCATATATTTT
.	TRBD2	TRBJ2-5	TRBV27	CASSFSGNSGETQYF	TGTGCCAGCAGTTTTTCGGGAAATAGCGGGGAGACCCAGTACTTC
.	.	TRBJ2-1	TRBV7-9	CASSQAYNEQFF	TGTGCCAGCAGCCAGGCCTACAATGAGCAGTTCTTC
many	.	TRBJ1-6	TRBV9	CASSVEQISPLHF	TGTGCCAGCAGCGTAGAACAGATTTCACCCCTCCACTTT
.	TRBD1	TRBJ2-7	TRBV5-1	CASGWGRGLYEQYF	TGCGCCAGTGGTTGGGGCAGGGGGCTGTACGAGCAGTACTTC
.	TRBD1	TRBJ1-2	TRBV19	CASMGQGWGYGYTF	TGTGCCAGTATGGGACAGGGATGGGGCTATGGCTACACCTTC
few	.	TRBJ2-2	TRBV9	CASSVQELTGELFF	TGTGCCAGCAGCGTCCAGGAACTGACCGGGGAGCTGTTTTTT
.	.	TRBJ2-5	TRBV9	CASNVGENQETQYF	TGTGCCAGCAACGTAGGGGAGAACCAAGAGACCCAGTACTTC
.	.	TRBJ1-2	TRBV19	CASILTTGAAGNGYTF	TGTGCCAGTATCCTAACGACAGGAGCAGCGGGAAATGGCTACACCTTC
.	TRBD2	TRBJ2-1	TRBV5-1	CASTTGLEESGEQFF	TGCGCCAGCACCACCGGACTAGAGGAGTCTGGTGAGCAGTTCTTC
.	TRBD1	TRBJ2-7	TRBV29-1	CSVAGTGIGEQYF	TGCAGCGTTGCGGGGACAGGGATCGGCGAGCAGTACTTC
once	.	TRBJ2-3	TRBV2	CASSDEPLADTQYF	TGTGCCAGCAGTGATGAACCGCTAGCAGATACGCAGTATTTT
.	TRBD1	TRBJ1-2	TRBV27	CASSSGQDYGYTF	TGTGCCAGCAGTTCCGGACAGGACTATGGCTACACCTTC
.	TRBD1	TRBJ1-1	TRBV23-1	CASSQVGTGACRDTEAFF	TGCGCCAGCAGTCAAGTAGGGACAGGGGCCTGTAGGGACACTGAAGCTTTCTTT
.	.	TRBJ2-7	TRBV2	CASSESSSSYEQYF	TGTGCCAGCAGTGAATCGTCCAGCTCCTACGAGCAGTACTTC